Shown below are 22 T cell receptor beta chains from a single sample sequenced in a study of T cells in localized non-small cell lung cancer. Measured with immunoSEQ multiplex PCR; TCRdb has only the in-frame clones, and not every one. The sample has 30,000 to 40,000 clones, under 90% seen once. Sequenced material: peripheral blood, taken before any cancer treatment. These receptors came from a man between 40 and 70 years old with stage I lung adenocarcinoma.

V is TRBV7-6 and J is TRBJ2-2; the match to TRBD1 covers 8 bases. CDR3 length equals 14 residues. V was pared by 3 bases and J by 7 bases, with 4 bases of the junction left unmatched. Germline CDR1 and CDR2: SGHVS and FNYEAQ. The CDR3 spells CASSLETGDGELFF. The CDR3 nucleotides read TGTGCCAGCAGCTTGGAGACAGGGGACGGGGAGCTGTTTTTT.

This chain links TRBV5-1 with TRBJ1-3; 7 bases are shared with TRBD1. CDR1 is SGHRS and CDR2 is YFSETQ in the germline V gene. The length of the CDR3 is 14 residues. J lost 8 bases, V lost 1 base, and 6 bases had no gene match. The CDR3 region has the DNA TGCGCCAGCAGCTTGCAGGGGGTAGGAGACACCATATATTTT. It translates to CASSLQGVGDTIYF. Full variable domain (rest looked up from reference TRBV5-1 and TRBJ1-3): KAGVTQTPRYLIKTRGQQVTLSCSPISGHRSVSWYQQTPGQGLQFLFEYFSETQRNKGNFPGRFSGRQFSNSRSEMNVSTLELGDSALYLCASSLQGVGDTIYFGEGSWLTVV.

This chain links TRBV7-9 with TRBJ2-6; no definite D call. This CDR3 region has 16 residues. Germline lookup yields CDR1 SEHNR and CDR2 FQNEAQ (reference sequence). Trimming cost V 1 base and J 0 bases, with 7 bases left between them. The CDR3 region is CASSLGFSSGANVLTF. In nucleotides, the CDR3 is TGTGCCAGCAGCTTAGGCTTCTCCTCTGGGGCCAACGTCCTGACTTTC.

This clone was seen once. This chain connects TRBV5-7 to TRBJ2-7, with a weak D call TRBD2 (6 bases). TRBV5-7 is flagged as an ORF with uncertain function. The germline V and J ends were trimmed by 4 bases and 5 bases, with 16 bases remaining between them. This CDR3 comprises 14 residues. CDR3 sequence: CASSRNRGNHEQYF. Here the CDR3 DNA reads TGTGCCAGCAGCCGTAACCGCGGGAACCACGAGCAGTACTTC.

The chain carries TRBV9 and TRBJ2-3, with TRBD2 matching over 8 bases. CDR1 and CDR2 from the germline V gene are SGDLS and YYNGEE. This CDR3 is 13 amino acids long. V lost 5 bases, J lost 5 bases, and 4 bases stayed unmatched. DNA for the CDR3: TGTGCCAGCAGTGGGCTAGCGGGAGATACGCAGTATTTT. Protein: CASSGLAGDTQYF.

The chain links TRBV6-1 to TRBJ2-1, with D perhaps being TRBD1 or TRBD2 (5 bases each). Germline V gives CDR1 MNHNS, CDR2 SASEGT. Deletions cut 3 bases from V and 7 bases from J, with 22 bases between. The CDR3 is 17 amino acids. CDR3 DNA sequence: TGTGCCAGCAGTGAGATCTCATCCGGGGCTTATAGAAATGAGCAGTTCTTC. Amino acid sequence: CASSEISSGAYRNEQFF.

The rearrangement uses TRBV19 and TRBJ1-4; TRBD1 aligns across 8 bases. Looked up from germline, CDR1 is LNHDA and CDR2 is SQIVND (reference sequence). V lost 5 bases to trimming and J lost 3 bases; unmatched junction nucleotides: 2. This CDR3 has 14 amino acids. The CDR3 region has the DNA TGTGCCAGTAGTCCGACAGGGGCTAATGAAAAACTGTTTTTT. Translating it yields CASSPTGANEKLFF.

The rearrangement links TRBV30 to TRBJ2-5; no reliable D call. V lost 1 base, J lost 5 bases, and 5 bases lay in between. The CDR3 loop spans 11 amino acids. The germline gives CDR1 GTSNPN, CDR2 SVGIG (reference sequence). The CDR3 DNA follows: TGTGCCTGGAGTGCCCCCGAGACCCAGTACTTC. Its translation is CAWSAPETQYF. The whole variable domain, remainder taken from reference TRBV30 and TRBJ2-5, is SQTIHQWPATLVQPVGSPLSLECTVEGTSNPNLYWYRQAAGRGLQLLFYSVGIGQISSEVPQNLSASRPQDRQFILSSKKLLLSDSGFYLCAWSAPETQYFGPGTRLLVL.

The CDR3: CASSDGGARAYEQYF. The DNA for the CDR3 is TGTGCCAGCAGTGACGGAGGGGCGCGAGCTTACGAGCAGTACTTC. This rearrangement joins TRBV6-1 to TRBJ2-7, with D tentatively TRBD2 (6 bases). The germline V and J ends were trimmed by 3 bases and 4 bases, with 16 bases remaining between them. Germline loops: CDR1 MNHNS, CDR2 SASEGT. The CDR3 extends over 15 amino acids.

The CDR3 DNA reads as TGTGCCAGCAGCCCGGGGGGTAACACGGGGACCCAGTACTTC. Translation: CASSPGGNTGTQYF. The chain combines TRBV11-2 with TRBJ2-5; 7 nucleotides match TRBD2. The CDR3 spans 14 residues. V gave up 5 bases and J gave up 7 bases; unmatched junction bases: 10. Germline V gene sequence: CDR1 SGHAT, CDR2 FQNNGV.

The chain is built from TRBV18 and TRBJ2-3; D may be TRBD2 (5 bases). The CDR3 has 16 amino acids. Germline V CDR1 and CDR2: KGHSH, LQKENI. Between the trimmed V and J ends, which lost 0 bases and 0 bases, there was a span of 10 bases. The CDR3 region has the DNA TGTGCCAGCTCACCACCCAACAGCGGAAGCACAGATACGCAGTATTTT. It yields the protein CASSPPNSGSTDTQYF.

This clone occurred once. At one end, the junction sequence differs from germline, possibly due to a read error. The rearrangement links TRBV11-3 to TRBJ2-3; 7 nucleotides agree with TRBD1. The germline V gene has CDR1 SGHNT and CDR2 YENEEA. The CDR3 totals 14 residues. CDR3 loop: CTYRDRFYTDTQYF. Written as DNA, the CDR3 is TGCACCTACCGGGACAGATTTTACACAGATACGCAGTATTTT.

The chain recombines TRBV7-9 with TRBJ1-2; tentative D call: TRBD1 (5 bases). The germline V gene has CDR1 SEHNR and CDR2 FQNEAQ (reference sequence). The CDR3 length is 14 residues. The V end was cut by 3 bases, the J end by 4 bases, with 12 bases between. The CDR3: CASSLPGGIYGYTF. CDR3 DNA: TGTGCCAGCAGCTTGCCTGGGGGTATCTATGGCTACACCTTC.

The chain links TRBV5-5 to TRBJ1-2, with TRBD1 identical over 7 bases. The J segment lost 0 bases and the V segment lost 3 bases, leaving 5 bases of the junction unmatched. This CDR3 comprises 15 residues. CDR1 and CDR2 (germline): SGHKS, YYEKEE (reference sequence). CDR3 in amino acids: CASSSGGGANYGYTF. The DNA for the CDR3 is TGTGCCAGCAGCTCCGGAGGGGGCGCTAACTATGGCTACACCTTC. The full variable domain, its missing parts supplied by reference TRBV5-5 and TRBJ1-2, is DAGVTQSPTHLIKTRGQQVTLRCSPISGHKSVSWYQQVLGQGPQFIFQYYEKEERGRGNFPDRFSARQFPNYSSELNVNALLLGDSALYLCASSSGGGANYGYTFGSGTRLTVV.

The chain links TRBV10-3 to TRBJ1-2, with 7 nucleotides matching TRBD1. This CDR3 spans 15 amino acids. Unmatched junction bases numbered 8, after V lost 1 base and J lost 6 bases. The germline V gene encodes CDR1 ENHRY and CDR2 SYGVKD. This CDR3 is CAISELRQGLHGYTF. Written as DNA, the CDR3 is TGTGCCATCAGTGAGTTGAGACAGGGTCTCCATGGCTACACCTTC.

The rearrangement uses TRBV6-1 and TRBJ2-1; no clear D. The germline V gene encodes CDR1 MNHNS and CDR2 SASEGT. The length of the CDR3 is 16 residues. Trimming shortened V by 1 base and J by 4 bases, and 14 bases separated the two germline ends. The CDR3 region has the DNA TGTGCCAGCAGTGAAGTCGCGAGTAGTAGGTACAATGAGCAGTTCTTC. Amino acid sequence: CASSEVASSRYNEQFF.

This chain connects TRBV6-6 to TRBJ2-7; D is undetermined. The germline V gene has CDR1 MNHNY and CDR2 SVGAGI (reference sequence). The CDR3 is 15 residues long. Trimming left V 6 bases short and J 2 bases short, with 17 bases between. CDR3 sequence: CASSRAASTPYEQYF. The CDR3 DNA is TGTGCCAGCAGCCGGGCCGCCTCGACTCCCTACGAGCAGTACTTC.

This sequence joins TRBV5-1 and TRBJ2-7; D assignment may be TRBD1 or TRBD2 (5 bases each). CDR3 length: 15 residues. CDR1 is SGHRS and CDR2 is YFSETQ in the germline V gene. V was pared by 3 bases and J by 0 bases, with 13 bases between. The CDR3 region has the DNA TGCGCCAGCAGCTCTTACGGGGCTTCCTCCTACGAGCAGTACTTC. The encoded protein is CASSSYGASSYEQYF.

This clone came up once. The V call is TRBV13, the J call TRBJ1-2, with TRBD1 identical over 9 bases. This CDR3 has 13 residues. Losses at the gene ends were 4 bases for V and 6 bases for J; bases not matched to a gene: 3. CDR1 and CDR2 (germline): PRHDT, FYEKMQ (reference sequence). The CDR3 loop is CASSYGTGNGYTF. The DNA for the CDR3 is TGTGCCAGCAGCTATGGGACAGGGAATGGCTACACCTTC. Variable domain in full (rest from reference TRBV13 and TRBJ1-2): AAGVIQSPRHLIKEKRETATLKCYPIPRHDTVYWYQQGPGQDPQFLISFYEKMQSDKGSIPDRFSAQQFSDYHSELNMSSLELGDSALYFCASSYGTGNGYTFGSGTRLTVV.

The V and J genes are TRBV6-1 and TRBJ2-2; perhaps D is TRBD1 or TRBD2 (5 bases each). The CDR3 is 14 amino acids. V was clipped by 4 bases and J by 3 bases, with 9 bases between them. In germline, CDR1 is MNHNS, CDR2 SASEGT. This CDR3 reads CASSGGFYTGELFF. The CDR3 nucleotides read TGTGCCAGCAGTGGGGGGTTTTACACCGGGGAGCTGTTTTTT.

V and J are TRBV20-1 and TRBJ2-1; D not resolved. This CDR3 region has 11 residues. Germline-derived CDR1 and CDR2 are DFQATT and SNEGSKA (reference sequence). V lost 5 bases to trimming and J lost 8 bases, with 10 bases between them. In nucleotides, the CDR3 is TGCAGTGCTGGGGATGGCTATGAGCAGTTCTTC. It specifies CSAGDGYEQFF.

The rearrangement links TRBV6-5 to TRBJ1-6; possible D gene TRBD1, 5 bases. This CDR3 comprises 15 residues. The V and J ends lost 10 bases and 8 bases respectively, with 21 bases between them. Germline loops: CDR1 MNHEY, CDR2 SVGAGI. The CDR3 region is CATRSRGTLDSPLHF. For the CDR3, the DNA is TGTGCCACCCGGTCCCGCGGGACCTTGGATTCACCCCTCCACTTT.